Listed here are 20 T cell receptor beta chains from one sample, sequenced in a study of control samples from healthy donors and cancer patients. Profiled with immunoSEQ multiplex PCR; TCRdb holds only in-frame clones, not every one. This sample has roughly 200,000 clones, with approximately 90% found just once. The sequencing input was blood. These receptors came from a man aged 25 to 40 in good health.

The chain employs TRBV5-6 and TRBJ2-4; D gene uncertain. The CDR3 totals 16 residues. The germline gives CDR1 SGHDT, CDR2 YYEEEE. Trimming removed 0 bases at V and 0 bases at J, with 10 bases between. CDR3 nucleotides: TGTGCCAGCAGCTTGGTTTCCGGGTTAGCCAAAAACATTCAGTACTTC. It yields the protein CASSLVSGLAKNIQYF.

As DNA, the CDR3 is TGTGCCAGCAGCCCAACACAGGAAGGTAGCTATGGCTACACCTTC. Translation gives CASSPTQEGSYGYTF. V usage is TRBV7-8 and J usage is TRBJ1-2; D might be TRBD1 (5 bases). The CDR3 totals 15 residues. The germline V and J ends were trimmed by 5 bases and 4 bases, with 17 bases remaining between them. CDR1 and CDR2 (germline): SGHVS, FQNEAQ.

This sequence joins TRBV2 and TRBJ1-6, with no clear D. V was clipped by 6 bases and J by 7 bases, with 16 bases between them. Germline values: CDR1 SNHLY, CDR2 FYNNEI. The CDR3 runs 15 residues. DNA for the CDR3: TGTGCCAGCAGCCCTACACGGTCCACCAATTCACCCCTCCACTTT. Translating gives CASSPTRSTNSPLHF.

The gene calls are TRBV5-1 and TRBJ2-5; D ambiguous. V was clipped by 0 bases and J by 1 base, with 7 bases between them. The CDR3 length is 14 residues. Looked up from germline, CDR1 is SGHRS and CDR2 is YFSETQ. DNA for the CDR3: TGCGCCAGCAGCTTGGTTGGCAGCCAAGAGACCCAGTACTTC. Amino acids: CASSLVGSQETQYF. Full variable domain (missing parts from reference TRBV5-1 and TRBJ2-5): KAGVTQTPRYLIKTRGQQVTLSCSPISGHRSVSWYQQTPGQGLQFLFEYFSETQRNKGNFPGRFSGRQFSNSRSEMNVSTLELGDSALYLCASSLVGSQETQYFGPGTRLLVL.

The rearrangement links TRBV2 to TRBJ2-2; D is uncertain. This CDR3 is built from 14 residues. CDR1 is SNHLY and CDR2 is FYNNEI in the germline V gene. Trimming took 6 bases from V and 1 from J, leaving 9 bases between them. CDR3 loop: CASSPWLNTGELFF. CDR3 sequence (DNA): TGTGCCAGCAGCCCCTGGCTGAACACCGGGGAGCTGTTTTTT.

The chain carries TRBV10-1 and TRBJ2-4; D is undetermined. V was cut by 4 bases and J by 7 bases, with 14 bases left in between. The CDR3 spans 14 residues. CDR1 and CDR2 (germline): WNHNN, SYGVQD (reference sequence). The CDR3 loop is CASSVTRAGNIQYF. CDR3 bases: TGCGCCAGCAGTGTGACCCGCGCCGGGAACATTCAGTACTTC.

This sequence joins TRBV7-2 and TRBJ2-3, with 9 nucleotides matching TRBD2. This CDR3 spans 15 amino acids. CDR1 and CDR2 from the germline V gene are SGHTA and FQGNSA. The ends lost 4 bases at V and 2 bases at J; junction bases unmatched: 4. The CDR3 DNA reads TGTGCCAGCAGCTCCCTAGCGGGGAACACAGATACGCAGTATTTT. As protein: CASSSLAGNTDTQYF.

The gene calls are TRBV10-1 and TRBJ1-2, with 8 bases aligning to TRBD1. Trimming cost V 5 bases and J 3 bases; bases outside gene matches: 2. The CDR3 runs 13 residues. The germline V gene has CDR1 WNHNN and CDR2 SYGVQD (reference sequence). The CDR3 is CASSKGQDYGYTF. In nucleotides, the CDR3 is TGCGCCAGCAGTAAGGGACAGGACTATGGCTACACCTTC.

The gene calls are TRBV19 and TRBJ1-4; D uncertain. With 5 bases removed from V and 7 bases from J, the gap between germline ends came to 17 bases. The CDR3 runs 15 residues. Germline assignment: CDR1 LNHDA and CDR2 SQIVND (reference sequence). The CDR3: CASSPGGRFAEKLFF. CDR3 bases: TGTGCCAGTAGTCCAGGAGGGAGGTTCGCTGAAAAACTGTTTTTT.

The chain employs TRBV6-5 and TRBJ1-2; 11 nucleotides match TRBD1. Germline V gene data show CDR1 as MNHEY and CDR2 as SVGAGI. Losses at the gene ends were 7 bases for V and 14 bases for J; bases not matched to a gene: 15. CDR3 length: 14 residues. For the CDR3, the DNA is TGTGCCAGCATGGAAGTGTGGGACAGGGGGTGGATTACCTTC. Encoded protein: CASMEVWDRGWITF.

The CDR3: CASSSNSNYGYTF. DNA for the CDR3: TGTGCCAGCTCGTCAAATTCTAACTATGGCTACACCTTC. The rearrangement links TRBV18 to TRBJ1-2; no firm D call. The CDR3 is 13 residues long. Trimming stripped 6 bases from V and 0 bases from J, with 8 bases between. Germline CDR1 reads KGHSH; CDR2 reads LQKENI.

This clone was observed a single time. V and J are TRBV5-1 and TRBJ2-1; no clear D gene. The CDR3 is 11 residues long. Germline assignment: CDR1 SGHRS and CDR2 YFSETQ. Trimming shortened V by 1 base and J by 9 bases, and 5 bases separated the two germline ends. The CDR3 spells CASSLSGEQFF. In DNA, the CDR3 is TGCGCCAGCAGCTTGTCTGGTGAGCAGTTCTTC. Together with reference TRBV5-1 and TRBJ2-1, the CDR3 gives the full variable domain: KAGVTQTPRYLIKTRGQQVTLSCSPISGHRSVSWYQQTPGQGLQFLFEYFSETQRNKGNFPGRFSGRQFSNSRSEMNVSTLELGDSALYLCASSLSGEQFFGPGTRLTVL.

The V and J genes are TRBV9 and TRBJ2-7; 7 bases are a match to TRBD1. This CDR3 contains 15 residues. The V gene end was trimmed by 4 bases and the J gene end by 0 bases; junction bases not matched to a gene: 7. Germline CDR1 and CDR2: SGDLS and YYNGEE. Here the CDR3 reads CASSRGQVSSYEQYF. CDR3 DNA: TGTGCCAGCAGCAGAGGACAGGTGAGCTCCTACGAGCAGTACTTC.

The genes are TRBV11-3 and TRBJ1-3; possible D gene TRBD1, 6 bases. Trimming left V 6 bases short and J 3 bases short, with 18 bases between. The CDR3 length is 16 residues. CDR1 and CDR2 (germline): SGHNT, YENEEA. CDR3 amino acids: CASRLKETGRGNTIYF. As DNA, the CDR3 is TGTGCCAGCAGACTAAAAGAGACAGGTCGTGGAAACACCATATATTTT.

The rearrangement joins TRBV7-2 to TRBJ2-2; TRBD1 or TRBD2 may be the D gene (6 bases each). The V end lost 1 base, the J end lost 6 bases, and 15 bases lay between the germline ends. The germline V gene encodes CDR1 SGHTA and CDR2 FQGNSA. The CDR3 is 16 amino acids. The CDR3 loop is CASSLVVGGPSGELFF. DNA of the CDR3: TGTGCCAGCAGCTTAGTCGTGGGGGGCCCCTCCGGGGAGCTGTTTTTT.

This rearrangement joins TRBV2 to TRBJ1-5; D possibly corresponds to TRBD1 (6 bases). V dropped 6 bases and J dropped 6 bases, with 15 bases sitting between them. Germline V gene sequence: CDR1 SNHLY, CDR2 FYNNEI. The CDR3 loop spans 14 amino acids. The CDR3 DNA reads as TGTGCCAGCAGCGTCACAGGGTCGGGTCAGCCCCAGCATTTT. Its translation is CASSVTGSGQPQHF. The full variable domain, with the rest looked up from reference TRBV2 and TRBJ1-5, is EPEVTQTPSHQVTQMGQEVILRCVPISNHLYFYWYRQILGQKVEFLVSFYNNEISEKSEIFDDQFSVERPDGSNFTLKIRSTKLEDSAMYFCASSVTGSGQPQHFGDGTRLSIL.

Only one count was recorded for this clone. The V gene is TRBV12-3 or TRBV12-4, the J gene TRBJ1-5, with a possible D match to TRBD1 (5 bases). Trimming removed 7 bases at V and 7 bases at J, with 14 bases between. The CDR3 runs to 13 residues. The DNA for the CDR3 is TGTGCCAGCAACATCGGGGCGAGACAGCCCCAGCATTTT. Its protein product is CASNIGARQPQHF.

The chain is built from TRBV6-6 and TRBJ2-7, with 10 bases aligning to TRBD1. V lost 6 bases, J lost 3 bases, and 8 bases stayed unmatched. The CDR3 is 15 amino acids. Germline V gene data show CDR1 as MNHNY and CDR2 as SVGAGI (reference sequence). The CDR3 sequence: CASSKDRGPLYEQYF. In DNA, the CDR3 is TGTGCCAGCAGCAAAGACAGGGGGCCCCTCTACGAGCAGTACTTC.

This clone appeared a single time. The chain employs TRBV7-9 and TRBJ2-7, with 9 bases matching TRBD1. The CDR3 extends over 15 amino acids. CDR1 and CDR2 (germline): SEHNR, FQNEAQ (reference sequence). Germline trimming cut 5 bases from V and 3 bases from J; bases unmatched to any gene: 8. The CDR3 sequence: CASSNPGTGLYEQYF. CDR3 nucleotides: TGTGCCAGCAGCAACCCGGGGACAGGGCTCTACGAGCAGTACTTC.

The chain couples TRBV6-4 to TRBJ1-1; D is ambiguous. Germline V gene sequence: CDR1 MRHNA, CDR2 SNTAGT. The CDR3 has 15 amino acids. V dropped 6 bases and J dropped 2 bases, with 16 bases sitting between them. The CDR3 is CASRSQGSSNTEAFF. The CDR3 coding sequence is TGTGCCAGCAGAAGCCAAGGGTCATCAAACACTGAAGCTTTCTTT.